This entry lists 20 T cell receptor beta chains sequenced from one sample in a study of blood T cell repertoires in COVID-19. The table came from immunoSEQ multiplex PCR; TCRdb's copy has only in-frame clones and leaves some out. The sample shows around 38,000 clones, about 89% of them seen only once. The specimen was peripheral blood. These receptors all stem from a human donor in a cohort sampled during active COVID-19.

The chain combines TRBV15 with TRBJ2-7; 7 bases line up with TRBD1. CDR3 length equals 15 residues. Trimming cost V 0 bases and J 4 bases; bases outside gene matches: 6. Germline V CDR1 and CDR2: LNHNV, YYDKDF (reference sequence). The CDR3 is CATSRDRQGVYEQYF. Written as DNA, the CDR3 is TGTGCCACCAGCAGAGATCGGCAGGGGGTGTACGAGCAGTACTTC.

This rearrangement joins TRBV5-4 to TRBJ2-7, with 8 bases lining up with TRBD2. V was clipped by 1 base and J by 7 bases; unmatched bases: 7. Germline CDR1 and CDR2: SGHNT and YYREEE (reference sequence). This CDR3 is built from 14 residues. The CDR3 bases are TGTGCCAGCAGCTTGACGGGAGGGCCGGGTGAGCAGTACTTC. This gives the protein CASSLTGGPGEQYF. Full variable domain (missing parts from reference TRBV5-4 and TRBJ2-7): ETGVTQSPTHLIKTRGQQVTLRCSSQSGHNTVSWYQQALGQGPQFIFQYYREEENGRGNFPPRFSGLQFPNYSSELNVNALELDDSALYLCASSLTGGPGEQYFGPGTRLTVT.

This chain connects TRBV27 to TRBJ1-6; a possible D gene is TRBD1 (5 bases). V was pared by 2 bases and J by 7 bases, with 12 bases between. The CDR3 sequence is 15 residues long. Germline V gene data show CDR1 as MNHEY and CDR2 as SMNVEV (reference sequence). The CDR3 nucleotides read TGTGCCAGCAGTTTAACCAGGGTCGGGAATTCACCCCTCCACTTT. Translated, it gives CASSLTRVGNSPLHF.

The chain uses TRBV7-6 and TRBJ1-3, with D unresolved. V was trimmed by 4 bases and J by 4 bases, leaving 2 bases between them. This CDR3 comprises 11 residues. Per germline, CDR1 SGHVS and CDR2 FNYEAQ. The CDR3 spells CASSSGNTIYF. In DNA, the CDR3 is TGTGCCAGCAGCTCGGGAAACACCATATATTTT.

The rearrangement joins TRBV7-8 to TRBJ2-1; D possibly corresponds to TRBD2 (6 bases). Germline V CDR1 and CDR2: SGHVS, FQNEAQ. Trimming stripped 5 bases from V and 1 base from J, with 15 bases between. The CDR3 runs to 16 residues. The CDR3 nucleotides read TGTGCCAGCAGCGCTGGGACTCCCTCATCCTACAATGAGCAGTTCTTC. Translating gives CASSAGTPSSYNEQFF. Complete variable domain (other parts from reference TRBV7-8 and TRBJ2-1): GAGVSQSPRYKVAKRGQDVALRCDPISGHVSLFWYQQALGQGPEFLTYFQNEAQLDKSGLPSDRFFAERPEGSVSTLKIQRTQQEDSAVYLCASSAGTPSSYNEQFFGPGTRLTVL.

The sample holds one count of this clone. The chain links TRBV6-5 to TRBJ1-5; D gene ambiguous. Germline CDR1 MNHEY, CDR2 SVGAGI. Deletions cut 0 bases from V and 7 bases from J, with 7 bases between. The CDR3 is 13 residues long. The CDR3 sequence is CASSYSSGQPQHF. For the CDR3, the DNA is TGTGCCAGCAGTTACTCTAGCGGCCAGCCCCAGCATTTT.

The chain uses TRBV29-1 and TRBJ2-3, with 9 bases aligning to TRBD1. V was pared by 4 bases and J by 6 bases, with 11 bases of the junction left unmatched. CDR3 size: 15 residues. Germline values: CDR1 SQVTM, CDR2 ANQGSEA. CDR3: CSVAGQGLDEDTQYF. Here the CDR3 DNA reads TGCAGCGTTGCGGGACAGGGTCTGGACGAGGATACGCAGTATTTT.

The V gene is TRBV3-1 (or the pseudogene TRBV3-2), the J gene TRBJ1-4; D not resolved. V lost 2 bases and J 5 bases, leaving 6 bases between the germline ends. Germline values: CDR1 LGHDT, CDR2 YNNKEL (reference sequence). CDR3 size: 13 residues. CDR3 sequence: CASSQPPNEKLFF. CDR3 in DNA: TGTGCCAGCAGCCAACCCCCAAATGAAAAACTGTTTTTT.

This rearrangement joins TRBV24-1 to TRBJ1-5; no clear D gene. CDR1 is KGHDR, CDR2 SFDVKD, per germline. The CDR3 sequence is 13 residues long. V lost 5 bases and J lost 1, with 5 bases in between. CDR3 sequence (DNA): TGTGCCACCAGTGCCGGGAGCAATCAGCCCCAGCATTTT. It codes for CATSAGSNQPQHF.

The V gene is TRBV6-2 or TRBV6-3, the J gene TRBJ2-3; a weak D match, TRBD2 (5 bases). Germline CDR1 is MNHEY and CDR2 is SVGEGT. V lost 6 bases to trimming and J lost 2 bases, with 15 bases between them. The CDR3 length is 15 residues. The DNA for the CDR3 is TGTGCCAGCAGCCCGGACTTTCCTTACACAGATACGCAGTATTTT. It encodes CASSPDFPYTDTQYF.

The V call is TRBV10-3, the J call TRBJ1-1, with a weak D call TRBD1 (5 bases). Germline values: CDR1 ENHRY, CDR2 SYGVKD. The ends were cut back, 6 bases at V and 3 bases at J, with 17 bases in the middle. This CDR3 comprises 15 residues. The CDR3 here is CAIRGGEPKDTEAFF. In nucleotides, the CDR3 is TGTGCCATCAGGGGAGGGGAGCCTAAGGACACTGAAGCTTTCTTT.

In its sample, this clone ranks as medium-sized (0.01 to 0.1%). The chain joins TRBV4-1 to TRBJ1-2; D not resolved. Trimming pared 0 bases from V and 2 bases from J, leaving 10 bases between. CDR3 length: 15 residues. CDR1 is MGHRA, CDR2 YSYEKL, per germline. CDR3 amino acids: CASSQDRGGNYGYTF. In nucleotides, the CDR3 is TGCGCCAGCAGCCAAGATCGGGGAGGGAACTATGGCTACACCTTC.

The chain employs TRBV5-1 and TRBJ2-5; TRBD2 is a possible D gene (6 bases). Trimming took off 3 bases at V and 3 bases at J, with 18 bases between the two ends. The germline V gene encodes CDR1 SGHRS and CDR2 YFSETQ. This CDR3 region has 16 residues. The CDR3 reads CASSSGVTEDKETQYF. CDR3 DNA: TGCGCCAGCAGCTCGGGGGTCACGGAAGATAAAGAGACCCAGTACTTC.

This clone appeared once. The V gene is TRBV10-3, the J gene TRBJ1-6; D gene uncertain. Germline-derived CDR1 and CDR2 are ENHRY and SYGVKD. This CDR3 region has 13 residues. V dropped 7 bases and J dropped 8 bases, with 12 bases sitting between them. CDR3 in DNA: TGTGCCATCACCCCAAAGCCGGATTCACCCCTCCACTTT. It yields the protein CAITPKPDSPLHF.

The chain couples TRBV19 to TRBJ1-2; 8 bases are shared with TRBD1. The length of the CDR3 is 16 residues. V gave up 2 bases and J gave up 2 bases; unmatched junction bases: 7. CDR1 LNHDA and CDR2 SQIVND come from the germline V gene (reference sequence). The CDR3 loop reads CASSITGQGLNYGYTF. CDR3 sequence (DNA): TGTGCCAGTAGTATAACCGGACAGGGATTAAACTATGGCTACACCTTC.

The CDR3 loop is CASVGLLNTEAFF. CDR3 bases: TGTGCCAGCGTGGGCCTTCTGAACACTGAAGCTTTCTTT. V and J are TRBV2 and TRBJ1-1; D is unclear. V was clipped by 8 bases and J by 0 bases, with 10 bases between them. From germline, CDR1 is SNHLY and CDR2 FYNNEI. The CDR3 length is 13 residues. The whole variable domain, remainder taken from reference TRBV2 and TRBJ1-1, is EPEVTQTPSHQVTQMGQEVILRCVPISNHLYFYWYRQILGQKVEFLVSFYNNEISEKSEIFDDQFSVERPDGSNFTLKIRSTKLEDSAMYFCASVGLLNTEAFFGQGTRLTVV.

This clone was recorded a few times. The genes are TRBV2 and TRBJ1-1, with a possible D match to TRBD1 (6 bases). V lost 7 bases, J lost 5 bases, and 17 bases lay in between. This CDR3 spans 14 amino acids. Germline CDR1 is SNHLY and CDR2 is FYNNEI. DNA for the CDR3: TGTGCCAGCATTGGCGAAGGGGGTCGAACTGAAGCTTTCTTT. Its translation is CASIGEGGRTEAFF. Together with reference TRBV2 and TRBJ1-1, the CDR3 gives the full variable domain: EPEVTQTPSHQVTQMGQEVILRCVPISNHLYFYWYRQILGQKVEFLVSFYNNEISEKSEIFDDQFSVERPDGSNFTLKIRSTKLEDSAMYFCASIGEGGRTEAFFGQGTRLTVV.

The V call is TRBV3-1 (or the pseudogene TRBV3-2), the J call TRBJ1-5; TRBD1 matches at 8 bases. The CDR3 loop spans 14 amino acids. V lost 1 base and J lost 7; bases outside the gene matches: 3. CDR1 is LGHDT, CDR2 YNNKEL, per germline (reference sequence). The CDR3 region has the DNA TGTGCCAGCAGCCAAGTACAGGGGGAACAGCCCCAGCATTTT. Residues: CASSQVQGEQPQHF.

The chain uses TRBV7-6 and TRBJ1-1; D is undetermined. The CDR3 is made up of 15 amino acids. Trimming stripped 1 base from V and 1 base from J, with 10 bases between. CDR1 SGHVS and CDR2 FNYEAQ come from the germline V gene. The CDR3, as DNA: TGTGCCAGCAGCTTAGGCGGGGTCTCGAACACTGAAGCTTTCTTT. Protein: CASSLGGVSNTEAFF. The variable domain in full, completed from reference TRBV7-6 and TRBJ1-1, reads GAGVSQSPRYKVTKRGQDVALRCDPISGHVSLYWYRQALGQGPEFLTYFNYEAQQDKSGLPNDRFSAERPEGSISTLTIQRTEQRDSAMYRCASSLGGVSNTEAFFGQGTRLTVV.

The chain is built from TRBV5-4 and TRBJ1-5; D perhaps matches TRBD1 (5 bases). CDR3 length equals 15 residues. The germline V gene encodes CDR1 SGHNT and CDR2 YYREEE (reference sequence). Trimming took off 2 bases at V and 2 bases at J, with 11 bases between the two ends. The CDR3 DNA reads TGTGCCAGCAGCTTTATAGGGGCGGGCAATCAGCCCCAGCATTTT. Protein: CASSFIGAGNQPQHF.